This TCR beta chain was identified in a study of T cells after yellow fever vaccination. Points from the study as a whole: Reappearing after the booster were most of the clones from primary vaccination (about 95% CD4, 70% to 90% CD8). Peak timing came faster in the weaker secondary response, day 5 versus 15.

The sample holds a few counts of this clonotype. Its antigen is not identified. A 5'RACE template-switching step, the method used to make TCR cDNA, added a universal primer site and UMIs. TCRdb passed the 5' RACE reads through MiXCR, listing each CDR3 protein once. Counted here are 200,000 to 300,000 distinct CDR3 sequences, less than 7.5% occurring once; the ten biggest clones make up approximately 1%. The CDR3 contains 12 residues. Looked up from germline, CDR1 is MNHEY and CDR2 is SVGEGT. Trimming pared 8 bases from V and 8 bases from J, leaving 15 bases between. The chain joins TRBV6-2 or TRBV6-3 to TRBJ1-2, with D perhaps matching TRBD1 (6 bases). The sequence came from a man aged 25-40 years who received the YFV17D yellow fever vaccine. Source: CD4+ T cells sorted from PBMCs, taken on the day of the yellow fever booster vaccination. The CDR3 sequence: CASGNREYGYTF. In DNA, the CDR3 is TGTGCCAGCGGAAACAGGGAATACGGCTACACCTTC.